Listed below are T cell receptor beta chains from one sample, sequenced in a study of hypomethylating agent response in myelodysplastic syndrome. Data came from immunoSEQ multiplex PCR; TCRdb stores just in-frame clones and leaves some out. The sample has about 10,000 clones; approximately 83% are singletons. The sample consisted of bone marrow, taken before or after starting hypomethylating agent treatment for myelodysplastic syndrome (not recorded which). The source is a human donor with myelodysplastic syndrome. CDR3s include the opening cysteine and the closing phenylalanine or tryptophan. Fields, in order: D gene, clone size, V gene, J gene, CDR3 DNA, CDR3 protein. A D gene is named only where the DNA matches it firmly. Part of the rows lack a size; the others show once, few, many or a class for expanded clones.

TRBD1	-	TRBV5-6	TRBJ1-4	TGTGCCAGCAGCTTGGGGACAGGGAAAGAAAAACTGTTTTTT	CASSLGTGKEKLFF
-	few	TRBV30	TRBJ1-1	TGTGCCTGGATTCAGGGTTACACTGAAGCTTTCTTT	CAWIQGYTEAFF
TRBD1	-	TRBV18	TRBJ1-3	TGTGCCAGCTCACTCGAACAGGGGGCGACTCGAAACACCATATATTTT	CASSLEQGATRNTIYF
-	-	TRBV29-1	TRBJ1-1	TGCAGCGTTGAAGGTAGGGGCAGGACAACACTGAGGGAAGCTTTCTTT	CSVEGRGRTTLREAFF
-	-	TRBV9	TRBJ2-3	TGTGCCAGCAGCGTATCCACAGATACGCAGTATTTT	CASSVSTDTQYF
TRBD2	-	TRBV19	TRBJ2-4	TGTGCCAGTAGTACCTGGGCTAGCGGGCGCCTAGCCAAAAACATTCAGTACTTC	CASSTWASGRLAKNIQYF
-	-	TRBV11-2	TRBJ2-1	TGTGCCAGCAGCTTCAATGAGCAGTTCTTC	CASSFNEQFF
TRBD2	-	TRBV19	TRBJ2-1	TGTGCCAGTAGTATCGGAGGGTCTAGCGGGAGCGGGAATGAGCAGTTCTTC	CASSIGGSSGSGNEQFF
-	-	TRBV27	TRBJ1-2	TGTGCCAGCACGGGGGGGCGGGGCTACACCTTC	CASTGGRGYTF
-	-	TRBV7-9	TRBJ1-1	TGTGCCAGCAGCAGATCTAACCAGTTTGGGGCCACTGAAGCTTTCTTT	CASSRSNQFGATEAFF
-	-	TRBV5-1	TRBJ2-1	TGCGCCAGCAGCTTGGGGGTCTCCTACAATGAGCAGTTCTTC	CASSLGVSYNEQFF
-	-	TRBV5-1	TRBJ2-1	TGCGCCAGCAGCTTCGGGCAGGGGAATATTGGAAAGCAGTTCTTC	CASSFGQGNIGKQFF
-	few	TRBV14	TRBJ1-1	TGTGCCAGCAGCCAAGAGACCAACACTGAAGCTTTCTTT	CASSQETNTEAFF
TRBD1	-	TRBV7-6	TRBJ1-1	TGTGCCAGCAGCTCGGACAGGGCGAACACTGAAGCTTTCTTT	CASSSDRANTEAFF
-	once	TRBV9	TRBJ1-3	TGTGCCAGCAGCGTAGATGACAGGCCAATGGGAAACACCATATATTTT	CASSVDDRPMGNTIYF
-	-	TRBV27	TRBJ1-3	TGTGCCAGCAGTCGTCAGGGGCCGAACGGAAACACCATATATTTT	CASSRQGPNGNTIYF
TRBD1	-	TRBV6-5	TRBJ1-2	TGTGCCAGCAGTCCCTCACAGGGGAGCTATGGCTACACCTTC	CASSPSQGSYGYTF
-	-	TRBV7-8	TRBJ1-2	TGTGCCAGCAGCTTAGAAGGAACCGGGTATGGCTACACCTTC	CASSLEGTGYGYTF
TRBD1	-	TRBV19	TRBJ2-1	TGTGCCAGTAGGAGACAGGGGGTGGGAGATGAGCAGTTCTTC	CASRRQGVGDEQFF
-	-	TRBV27	TRBJ1-3	TGTGCCAGCAGTCCAACACCACACTCTGGAAACACCATATATTTT	CASSPTPHSGNTIYF
-	-	TRBV11-3	TRBJ1-1	TGTGCCAGCAGCTTGGGCTTAGGGATGAACACTGAAGCTTTCTTT	CASSLGLGMNTEAFF
-	-	TRBV4-1	TRBJ2-7	TGCGCCAGCAGCCATTTCATGGGGGACTCCTACGAGCAGTACTTC	CASSHFMGDSYEQYF
TRBD2	-	TRBV6-6	TRBJ2-5	TGTGCCAGCAGTTACCCCGGATCCGGGAGGGAGACCCAGTACTTC	CASSYPGSGRETQYF
-	-	TRBV5-1	TRBJ2-1	TGCGCCAGCAGCTTGGTGGGGCAACCGACGTCTGAGCAGTTCTTC	CASSLVGQPTSEQFF
-	-	TRBV5-1	TRBJ1-6	TGCGCCAGCAGCGGGGAGTCAAACTATAATTCACCCCTCCACTTT	CASSGESNYNSPLHF
TRBD2	-	TRBV19	TRBJ2-1	TGTGCCAGTAGTATAACGCGGGAGCCCCAGGATGAGCAGTTCTTC	CASSITREPQDEQFF
TRBD1	-	TRBV2	TRBJ2-7	TGTGCCAGCAGTGAAGCGCCGGCAGGGGGCGAGCAGTACTTC	CASSEAPAGGEQYF
-	-	TRBV9	TRBJ2-1	TGTGCCAGCAGCGTAGGTGGGGGAACCTCTACAAATGAGCAGTTCTTC	CASSVGGGTSTNEQFF
-	-	TRBV19	TRBJ2-2	TGTGCCAGTAGTATACGAGGTGCCGGGACGGCGAACACCGGGGAGCTGTTTTTT	CASSIRGAGTANTGELFF
-	-	TRBV9	TRBJ1-6	TGTGCCAGCAGCGTGGAACAGGCGAATTCACCCCTCCACTTT	CASSVEQANSPLHF
TRBD1	-	TRBV30	TRBJ1-2	TGTGCAACGGTGAGGACAGGGTCCGACTATGGCTACACCTTC	CATVRTGSDYGYTF
-	-	TRBV19	TRBJ1-3	TGTGCCAGTAGTAGCAACGGACGGAGCTCTGGAAACACCATATATTTT	CASSSNGRSSGNTIYF
TRBD1	-	TRBV10-3	TRBJ1-2	TGTGCCATCAGTCGGACAGGCCGAGAAAGCTACACCTTC	CAISRTGRESYTF
-	few	TRBV6-5	TRBJ1-3	TGTGCCAGCAGAAAGGAACTTGGAAACACCATATATTTT	CASRKELGNTIYF
-	-	TRBV19	TRBJ1-1	TGTGCCAGTAGTATGAATACAGGGCGGACTGAAGCTTTCTTT	CASSMNTGRTEAFF
-	-	TRBV11-2	TRBJ2-1	TGTGCCAGCAGCCTCGTAGACTGGGGCTCCTACAATGAGCAGTTCTTC	CASSLVDWGSYNEQFF
TRBD1	-	TRBV6-5	TRBJ2-2	TGTGCCAGCAGTTACGGTCGGGACAGGGGGAACGGGGAGCTGTTTTTT	CASSYGRDRGNGELFF
-	-	TRBV9	TRBJ1-1	TGTGCCAGCAGCCCAAAGGGGGGCAATGGAAACACTGAAGCTTTCTTT	CASSPKGGNGNTEAFF
-	-	TRBV7-6	TRBJ1-5	TGTGCCAGCAGCCCCGGGGCGGCGTATCAGCCCCAGCATTTT	CASSPGAAYQPQHF
-	-	TRBV9	TRBJ1-5	TGTGCCAGCAGCGTAGGAACGGGAAGCCAGCCCCAGCATTTT	CASSVGTGSQPQHF
-	-	TRBV7-9	TRBJ2-3	TGTGCCAGCAGCTTAGCGGACTCCGGGGCAGTCTCAGATACGCAGTATTTT	CASSLADSGAVSDTQYF
-	-	TRBV5-1	TRBJ1-1	TGCGCCAGCAGCTTGGTAGTCTCAAACACTGAAGCTTTCTTT	CASSLVVSNTEAFF
TRBD2	-	TRBV7-3	TRBJ2-7	TGTGCCAGCAGCTTAACGGCTAGCGGGAGTCAGTACTTC	CASSLTASGSQYF
TRBD1	-	TRBV18	TRBJ2-1	TGTGCCAGCTCACTCGGACAGGGACGTGCCTACAATGAGCAGTTCTTC	CASSLGQGRAYNEQFF
-	-	TRBV7-3	TRBJ2-2	TGTGCCAGCAGTTCGGGACTGCCCTTGGGGGAGCTGTTTTTT	CASSSGLPLGELFF
-	once	TRBV7-6	TRBJ2-7	TGTGCCAGCAGCTCGGGGGTGAGCTCCTACGAGCAGTACTTC	CASSSGVSSYEQYF
-	-	TRBV5-6	TRBJ1-2	TGTGCCAGCAGCTTGGCCTCGGGTGGCTACACCTTC	CASSLASGGYTF
TRBD1	-	TRBV5-1	TRBJ1-1	TGCGCCAGCAGCTCTACGACAGGGTCAAGCACTGAAGCTTTCTTT	CASSSTTGSSTEAFF
-	few	TRBV6-1	TRBJ1-1	TGTGCCAGCACCCCACTCACTGAAGCTTTCTTT	CASTPLTEAFF
-	-	TRBV7-8	TRBJ1-1	TGTGCCAGCACCCATAACGCGGGGACTGAAGCTTTCTTT	CASTHNAGTEAFF
-	few	TRBV19	TRBJ1-4	TGTGCCAGTTCGGTGGTGACTAATGAAAAACTGTTTTTT	CASSVVTNEKLFF
TRBD2	-	TRBV14	TRBJ2-1	TGTGCCAGCAGCCAAGTATTCACCGCGGGAGGTGAGCAGTTCTTC	CASSQVFTAGGEQFF
-	-	TRBV7-9	TRBJ2-3	TGTGCCAGCAGCTTAGCCGGAAATACGCAGTATTTT	CASSLAGNTQYF
TRBD1	-	TRBV6-1	TRBJ1-1	TGTGCCAGCGAGGTAGGGACAGTATATGCTGAAGCTTTCTTT	CASEVGTVYAEAFF
TRBD2	-	TRBV10-3	TRBJ2-3	TGTGCCATCAGTGAGGGTGGCGGGGGTACGCAGTATTTT	CAISEGGGGTQYF
TRBD1	once	TRBV7-9	TRBJ1-4	TGTGCCAGCAGCTCCGGACAGGGTTGGGAAAAACTGTTTTTT	CASSSGQGWEKLFF
TRBD2	-	TRBV6-5	TRBJ2-1	TGTGCCAGCAGTTCCCCCGGTGGTAGCGGGAAGATGTTCTTC	CASSSPGGSGKMFF
-	-	TRBV6-1	TRBJ1-1	TGTGCCAGCAGTGACCTCTTTACAGGGCGGACTGAAGCTTTCTTT	CASSDLFTGRTEAFF
TRBD1	-	TRBV19	TRBJ1-5	TGTGCCAGTAGTATAGGGGACAGGGGCGGGAGTCAGCCCCAGCATTTT	CASSIGDRGGSQPQHF